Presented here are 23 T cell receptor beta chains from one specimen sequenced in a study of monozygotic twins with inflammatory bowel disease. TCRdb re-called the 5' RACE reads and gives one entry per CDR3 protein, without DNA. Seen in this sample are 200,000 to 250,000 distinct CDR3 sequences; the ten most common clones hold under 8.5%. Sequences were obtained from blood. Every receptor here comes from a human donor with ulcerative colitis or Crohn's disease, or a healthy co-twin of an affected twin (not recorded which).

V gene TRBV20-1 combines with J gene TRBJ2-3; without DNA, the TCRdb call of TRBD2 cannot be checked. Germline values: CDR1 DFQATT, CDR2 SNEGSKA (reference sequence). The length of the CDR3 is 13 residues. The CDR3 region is CSAPTSGRARQYF.

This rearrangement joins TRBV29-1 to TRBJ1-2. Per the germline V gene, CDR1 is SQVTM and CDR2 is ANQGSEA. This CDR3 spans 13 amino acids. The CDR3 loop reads CSVEDKGWGGYTF. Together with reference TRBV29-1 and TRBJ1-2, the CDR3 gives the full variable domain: SAVISQKPSRDICQRGTSLTIQCQVDSQVTMMFWYRQQPGQSLTLIATANQGSEATYESGFVIDKFPISRPNLTFSTLTVSNMSPEDSSIYLCSVEDKGWGGYTFGSGTRLTVV.

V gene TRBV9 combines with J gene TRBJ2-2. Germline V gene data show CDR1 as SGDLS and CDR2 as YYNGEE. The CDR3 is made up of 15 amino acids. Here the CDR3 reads CASSVGEGYTGELFF.

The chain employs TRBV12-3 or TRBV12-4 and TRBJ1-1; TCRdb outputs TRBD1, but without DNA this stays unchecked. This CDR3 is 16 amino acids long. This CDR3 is CASSARTGGSDTEAFF.

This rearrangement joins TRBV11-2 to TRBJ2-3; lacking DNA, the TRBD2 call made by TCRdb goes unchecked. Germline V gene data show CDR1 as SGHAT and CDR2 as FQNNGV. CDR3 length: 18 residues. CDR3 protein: CASRRLAGLLGGTDTQYF. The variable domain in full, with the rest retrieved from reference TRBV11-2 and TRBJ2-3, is EAGVAQSPRYKIIEKRQSVAFWCNPISGHATLYWYQQILGQGPKLLIQFQNNGVVDDSQLPKDRFSAERLKGVDSTLKIQPAKLEDSAVYLCASRRLAGLLGGTDTQYFGPGTRLTVL.

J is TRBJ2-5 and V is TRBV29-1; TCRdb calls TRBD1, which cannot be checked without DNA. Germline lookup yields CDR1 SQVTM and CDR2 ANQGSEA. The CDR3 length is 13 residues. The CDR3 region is CSVARDAQETQYF.

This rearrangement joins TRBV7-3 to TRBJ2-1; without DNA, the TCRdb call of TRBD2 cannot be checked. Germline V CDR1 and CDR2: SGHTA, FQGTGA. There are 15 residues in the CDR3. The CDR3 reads CASSQLAASYNEQFF.

The CDR3 reads CASSSTLHNEQFF. The V and J genes are TRBV13 and TRBJ2-1. The V gene's germline CDR1 is PRHDT and CDR2 FYEKMQ (reference sequence). CDR3 size: 13 residues.

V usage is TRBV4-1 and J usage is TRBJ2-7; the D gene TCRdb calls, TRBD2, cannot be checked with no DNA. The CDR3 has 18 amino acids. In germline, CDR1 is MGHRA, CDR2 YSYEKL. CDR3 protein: CASSPKGSAGAHSYEQYF.

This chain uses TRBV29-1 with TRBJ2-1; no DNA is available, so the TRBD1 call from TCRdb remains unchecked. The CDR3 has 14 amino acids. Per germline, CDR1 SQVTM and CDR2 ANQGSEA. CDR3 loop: CSTGQGISKNEQFF.

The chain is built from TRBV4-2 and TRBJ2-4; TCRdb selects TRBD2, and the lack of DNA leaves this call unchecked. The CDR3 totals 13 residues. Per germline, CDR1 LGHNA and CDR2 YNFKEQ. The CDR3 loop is CASSQVEGNIQYF.

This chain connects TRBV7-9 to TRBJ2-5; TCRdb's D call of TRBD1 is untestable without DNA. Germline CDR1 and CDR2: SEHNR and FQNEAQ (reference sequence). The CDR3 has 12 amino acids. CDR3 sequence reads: CASSVGQGSQYF.

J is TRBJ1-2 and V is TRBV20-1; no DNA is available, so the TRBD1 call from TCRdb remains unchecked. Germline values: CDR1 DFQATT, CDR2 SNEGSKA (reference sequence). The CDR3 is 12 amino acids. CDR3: CSARDPGGGYTF.

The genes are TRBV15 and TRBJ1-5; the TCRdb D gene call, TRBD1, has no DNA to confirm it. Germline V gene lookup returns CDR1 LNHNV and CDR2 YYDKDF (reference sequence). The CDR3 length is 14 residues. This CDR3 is CATSRAGTNQPQHF.

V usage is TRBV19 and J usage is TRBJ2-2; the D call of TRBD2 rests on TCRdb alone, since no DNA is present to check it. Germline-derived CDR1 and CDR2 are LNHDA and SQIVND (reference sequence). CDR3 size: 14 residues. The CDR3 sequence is CASSSVGSSGELFF.

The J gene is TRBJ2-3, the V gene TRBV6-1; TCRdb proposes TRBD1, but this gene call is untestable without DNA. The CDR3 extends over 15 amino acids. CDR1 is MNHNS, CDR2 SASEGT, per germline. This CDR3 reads CASSEAGPPTDTQYF.

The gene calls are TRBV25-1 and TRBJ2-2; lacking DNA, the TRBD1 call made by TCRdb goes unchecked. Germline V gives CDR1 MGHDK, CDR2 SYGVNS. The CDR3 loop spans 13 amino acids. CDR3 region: CASSSQGPGELFF.

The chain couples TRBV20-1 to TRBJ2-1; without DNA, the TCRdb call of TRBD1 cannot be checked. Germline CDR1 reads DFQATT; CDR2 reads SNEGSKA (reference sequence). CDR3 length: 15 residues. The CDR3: CSARTGLAIYNEQFF.

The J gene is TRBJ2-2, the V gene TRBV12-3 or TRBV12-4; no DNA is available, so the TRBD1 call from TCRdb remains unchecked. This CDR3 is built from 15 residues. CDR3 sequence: CASRRQGTNTGELFF.

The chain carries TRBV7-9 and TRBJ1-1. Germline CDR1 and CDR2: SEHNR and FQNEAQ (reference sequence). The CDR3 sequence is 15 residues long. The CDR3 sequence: CASSSSTSPRTEAFF.

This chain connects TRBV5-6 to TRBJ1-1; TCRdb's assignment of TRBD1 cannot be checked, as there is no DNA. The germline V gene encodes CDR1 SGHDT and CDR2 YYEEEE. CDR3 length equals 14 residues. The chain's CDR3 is CASSLVGGRTEAFF.

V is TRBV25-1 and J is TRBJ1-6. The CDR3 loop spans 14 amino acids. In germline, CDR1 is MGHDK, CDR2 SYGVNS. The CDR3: CASSLGGFGSPLHF.

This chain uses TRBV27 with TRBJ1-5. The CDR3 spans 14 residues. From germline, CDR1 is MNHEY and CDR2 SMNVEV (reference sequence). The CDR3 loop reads CASSPIWGNQPQHF.